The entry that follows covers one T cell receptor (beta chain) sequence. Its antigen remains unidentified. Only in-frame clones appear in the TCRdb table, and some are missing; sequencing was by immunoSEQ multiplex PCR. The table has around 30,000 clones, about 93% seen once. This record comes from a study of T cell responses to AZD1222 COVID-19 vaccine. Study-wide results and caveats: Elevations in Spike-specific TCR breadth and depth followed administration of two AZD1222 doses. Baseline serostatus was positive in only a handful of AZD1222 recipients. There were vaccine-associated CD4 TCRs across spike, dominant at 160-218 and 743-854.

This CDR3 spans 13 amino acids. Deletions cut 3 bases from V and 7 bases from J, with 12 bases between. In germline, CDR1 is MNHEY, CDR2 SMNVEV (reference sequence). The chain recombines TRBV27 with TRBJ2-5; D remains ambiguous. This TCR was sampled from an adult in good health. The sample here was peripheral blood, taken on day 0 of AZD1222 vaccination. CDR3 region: CASSFQTMGTQYF. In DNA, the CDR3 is TGTGCCAGCAGTTTTCAGACGATGGGGACCCAGTACTTC.